This TCR beta chain originates from a study of fetal regulatory T cell absence and autoimmunity. Germline V gene lookup returns CDR1 GTSNPN and CDR2 SVGIG (reference sequence). The J segment lost 1 base and the V segment lost 2 bases, leaving 2 bases of the junction unmatched. This CDR3 has 16 residues. Findings of the study overall: TRB gene family usage was broadly similar in cord blood and pancreas.

Method: immunoSEQ multiplex PCR; TCRdb's copy keeps in-frame clones and lacks some. This sample has about 95,000 clones; approximately 79% occur once, and the top ten carry roughly 2%. Concerning this clone itself: What it binds is not known.

V usage is TRBV30 and J usage is TRBJ2-3; 14 bases agree with TRBD2. The sequence derives from a male donor with IPEX syndrome. The sample consisted of pancreas tissue. CDR3 region: CAWSRGLAGGTDTQYF. CDR3 coding DNA: TGTGCCTGGAGTCGGGGACTAGCGGGGGGCACAGATACGCAGTATTTT.